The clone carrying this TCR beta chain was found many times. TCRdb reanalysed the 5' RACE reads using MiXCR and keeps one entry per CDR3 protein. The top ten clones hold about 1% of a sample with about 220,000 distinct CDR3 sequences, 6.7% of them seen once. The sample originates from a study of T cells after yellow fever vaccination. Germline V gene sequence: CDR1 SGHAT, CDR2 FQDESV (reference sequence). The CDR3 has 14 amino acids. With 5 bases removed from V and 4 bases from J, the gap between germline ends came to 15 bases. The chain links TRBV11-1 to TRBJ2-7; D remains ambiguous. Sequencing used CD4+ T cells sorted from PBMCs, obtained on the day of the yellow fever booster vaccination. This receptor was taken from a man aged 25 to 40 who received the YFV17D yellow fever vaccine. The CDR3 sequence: CASSPTEVYYEQYF. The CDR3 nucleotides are TGTGCCAGCAGCCCTACAGAAGTTTATTACGAGCAGTACTTC. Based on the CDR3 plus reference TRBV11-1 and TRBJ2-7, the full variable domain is EAEVAQSPRYKITEKSQAVAFWCDPISGHATLYWYRQILGQGPELLVQFQDESVVDDSQLPKDRFSAERLKGVDSTLKIQPAELGDSAMYLCASSPTEVYYEQYFGPGTRLTVT.